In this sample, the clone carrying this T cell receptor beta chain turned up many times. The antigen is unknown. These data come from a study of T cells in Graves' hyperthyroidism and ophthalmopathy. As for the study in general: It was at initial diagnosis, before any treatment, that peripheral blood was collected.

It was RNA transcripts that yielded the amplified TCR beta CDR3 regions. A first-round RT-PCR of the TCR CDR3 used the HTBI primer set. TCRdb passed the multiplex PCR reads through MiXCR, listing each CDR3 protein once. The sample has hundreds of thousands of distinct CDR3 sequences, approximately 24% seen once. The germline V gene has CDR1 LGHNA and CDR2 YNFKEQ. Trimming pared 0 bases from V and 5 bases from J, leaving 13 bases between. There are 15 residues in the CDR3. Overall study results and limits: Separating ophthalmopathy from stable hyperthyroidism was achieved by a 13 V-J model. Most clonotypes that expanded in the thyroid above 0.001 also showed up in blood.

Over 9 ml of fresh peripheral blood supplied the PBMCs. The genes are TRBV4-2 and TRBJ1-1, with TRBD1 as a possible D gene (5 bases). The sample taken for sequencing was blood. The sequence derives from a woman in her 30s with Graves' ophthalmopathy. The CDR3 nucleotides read TGTGCCAGCAGCCAAGACTCAGGGTTAAAAACTGAAGCTTTCTTT. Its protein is CASSQDSGLKTEAFF.